Listed below are T cell receptor beta chains from one sample, sequenced in a study of blood T cell repertoires in COVID-19. Some clones are missing from TCRdb's copy, which holds only in-frame ones; the method was immunoSEQ multiplex PCR. The data show over 300,000 clones, approximately 88% seen once. Input material: PBMCs or T cells enriched from blood (not recorded which). These receptor sequences come from a young woman with acute COVID-19. Both conserved end residues are part of each CDR3.

CDR3 | V
CASQGQERAFF | TRBV2
CASQTGQVYNSPLHF | TRBV6-5
CASRDSQSTDTQYF | TRBV7-3
CASSDTGQGSDGYTF | TRBV4-1
CASSSTNGGFPYEQYF | TRBV3-1/TRBV3-2
CAWSGGGNRGFNYGYTF | TRBV30
CASSLGDRVVTEAFF | TRBV7-2
CASHHVQGAGTGELFF | TRBV19
CASSLVSSGATDTQYF | TRBV7-2
CASQGAGKPQHF | TRBV6-5
CASSPGQPGNGYTF | TRBV5-1
CASSFEGVSYNEQFF | TRBV27
CASGGDSFSYNEQFF | TRBV5-1
CASSYDSFKNYGYTF | TRBV27
CASTPRGQGNSPLHF | TRBV7-2
CASSLRGRQGSYEQYF | TRBV5-1
CASRRVASIGGELFF | TRBV2
CASSTAGTLNTGELFF | TRBV19
CASSVVAGGYNEQFF | TRBV5-1
CASSATGDTEAFF | TRBV18
CASRKTGFPVYGYTF | TRBV6-5
CASSYIRAGTEAFF | TRBV6-5
CASSPGQGKETQYF | TRBV19
CASSLYRGVLDEQYF | TRBV5-1
CASSSTDSLGDIQPQHF | TRBV27
CASSLVTGGKYEQYF | TRBV5-1
CSAKRGYEQYF | TRBV20-1
CASSQDSPDSNYGYTF | TRBV3-1/TRBV3-2
CASSYGGDSRTNNYGYTF | TRBV6-2/TRBV6-3
CAITHSSNYGYTF | TRBV10-3
CASSPVGSYEQYF | TRBV11-2
CASSEALLGQEVTEAFF | TRBV6-1
CASSFRFPSGGADTQYF | TRBV11-2
CASSSPPGLPFYGYTF | TRBV7-9
CATSRDDKTGVNQPQHF | TRBV15
CASSRWTGATGELFF | TRBV6-5
CASSQTWDSNSGNTIYF | TRBV4-2
CASSVPSGGYNEQFF | TRBV5-1
CASSISPGMGTGELFF | TRBV11-3
CSSLFGNTIYF | TRBV29-1
CASSYRTSGGPYEQYF | TRBV7-2
CASSLNGLGDYGYTF | TRBV18
CASSYSIRGGEPYEQYF | TRBV6-2/TRBV6-3
CASSQDRGYTEAFF | TRBV5-6
CASSLAGAGGYTF | TRBV5-4
CASSLGQGSEKLFF | TRBV19
CASSLNTDTQYF | TRBV5-1
CASSLLGTGREKLFF | TRBV28
CASSARIWGGAGYTF | TRBV7-2
CASSFYRTGGIDEKLFF | TRBV7-3
CASSQAPTTGYEQYF | TRBV4-1
CASSFGTAYGYTF | TRBV12-3/TRBV12-4
CATSRDHTGTGGTQYF | TRBV15
CATAGSGEAFF | TRBV30
CATSGDRVAGNTIYF | TRBV15
CASSRGQGRTEAFF | TRBV3-1/TRBV3-2
CASQRGMTYEQYF | TRBV6-5
CASSLGVNTEAFF | TRBV6-5